The rows below give T cell receptor beta chains drawn from one sample of a study of type 1 regulatory T cells. For these TCRs, the target antigens are not known. TCRdb re-derived calls from the reads in MiXCR, one entry per CDR3 protein. The sample carries about 42,000 distinct CDR3 sequences, 10% to 15% recorded once. The sample consisted of cultured non-Tr1 T cells, either the whole culture or a sorted T cell fraction (not recorded which). These receptors all stem from a human donor in good health. Both conserved end residues are part of each CDR3. The D gene is left open where the match is weak. A row's size may be missing; if present it is once, few, many or a size class.

V gene: TRBV15; D gene: NA; J gene: TRBJ2-1; clone size: NA; CDR3 protein: CATSRDRVNEQFF; CDR3 DNA: TGTGCCACCAGCAGAGATCGGGTCAATGAGCAGTTCTTC
V gene: TRBV12-3/TRBV12-4; D gene: NA; J gene: TRBJ2-7; clone size: once; CDR3 protein: CASSTQTSSYEQYF; CDR3 DNA: TGTGCCAGCAGCACCCAGACGAGCTCCTACGAGCAGTACTTC
V gene: TRBV14; D gene: NA; J gene: TRBJ2-7; clone size: many; CDR3 protein: CASSQVQVLEQYF; CDR3 DNA: TGTGCCAGCAGCCAAGTGCAGGTACTCGAGCAGTACTTC
V gene: TRBV29-1; D gene: TRBD1; J gene: TRBJ2-3; clone size: few; CDR3 protein: CSADRGRTNTDTQYF; CDR3 DNA: TGCAGCGCGGACAGGGGGCGAACTAACACAGATACGCAGTATTTT
V gene: TRBV18; D gene: TRBD2; J gene: TRBJ2-3; clone size: NA; CDR3 protein: CASSPPGLAGGDTQYF; CDR3 DNA: TGTGCCAGCTCACCACCGGGACTAGCGGGAGGAGATACGCAGTATTTT
V gene: TRBV29-1; D gene: TRBD1; J gene: TRBJ1-1; clone size: many; CDR3 protein: CSVRRDSASEAFF; CDR3 DNA: TGCAGCGTTCGCCGGGACAGTGCCTCTGAAGCTTTCTTT
V gene: TRBV20-1; D gene: TRBD1; J gene: TRBJ2-7; clone size: NA; CDR3 protein: CSVYSAGGSDEQYF; CDR3 DNA: TGCAGTGTATATTCGGCAGGGGGATCGGACGAGCAGTACTTC
V gene: TRBV7-2; D gene: TRBD2; J gene: TRBJ2-7; clone size: few; CDR3 protein: CASSPRSSGSREQYF; CDR3 DNA: TGTGCCAGCAGCCCCCGGTCTAGCGGGAGTAGGGAGCAGTACTTC
V gene: TRBV20-1; D gene: TRBD1; J gene: TRBJ2-6; clone size: few; CDR3 protein: CSAIQGSGANVLTF; CDR3 DNA: TGCAGTGCCATACAGGGGTCTGGGGCCAACGTCCTGACTTTC
V gene: TRBV24-1; D gene: TRBD1; J gene: TRBJ2-4; clone size: many; CDR3 protein: CATSDSQGARQYF; CDR3 DNA: TGTGCCACCAGTGACTCCCAGGGGGCCCGACAGTACTTC
V gene: TRBV20-1; D gene: NA; J gene: TRBJ2-1; clone size: few; CDR3 protein: CSALASGGLGEQFF; CDR3 DNA: TGCAGTGCGCTGGCGAGTGGGGGCCTCGGTGAGCAGTTCTTC
V gene: TRBV10-3; D gene: TRBD1; J gene: TRBJ2-2; clone size: NA; CDR3 protein: CAISESNRGRSTGELFF; CDR3 DNA: TGTGCCATCAGTGAGTCGAACAGGGGGCGATCGACCGGGGAGCTGTTTTTT
V gene: TRBV7-6; D gene: TRBD1; J gene: TRBJ2-7; clone size: NA; CDR3 protein: CASSLGGQLEQYF; CDR3 DNA: TGTGCCAGCAGCTTAGGGGGACAGCTAGAGCAGTACTTC
V gene: TRBV6-1; D gene: NA; J gene: TRBJ2-1; clone size: NA; CDR3 protein: CASSEGGQGFTIEQFF; CDR3 DNA: TGTGCCAGCAGTGAAGGGGGTCAGGGCTTCACAATCGAGCAGTTCTTC
V gene: TRBV12-3/TRBV12-4; D gene: NA; J gene: TRBJ2-5; clone size: few; CDR3 protein: CASSPTGEAWREDGKTQYF; CDR3 DNA: TGTGCCAGCAGTCCCACAGGGGAGGCCTGGCGGGAGGACGGAAAGACCCAGTACTTC
V gene: TRBV20-1; D gene: NA; J gene: TRBJ2-3; clone size: many; CDR3 protein: CSAADWLGTDTQYF; CDR3 DNA: TGCAGTGCTGCGGACTGGCTGGGCACAGATACGCAGTATTTT
V gene: TRBV7-6; D gene: TRBD1; J gene: TRBJ1-1; clone size: few; CDR3 protein: CASSLEGQGDTEAFF; CDR3 DNA: TGTGCCAGCAGCTTAGAAGGACAGGGGGACACTGAAGCTTTCTTT
V gene: TRBV20-1; D gene: NA; J gene: TRBJ2-3; clone size: NA; CDR3 protein: CSAGSTDTQYF; CDR3 DNA: TGCAGTGCTGGCAGCACAGATACGCAGTATTTT
V gene: TRBV7-9; D gene: TRBD1; J gene: TRBJ2-1; clone size: NA; CDR3 protein: CASSSSGGEQFF; CDR3 DNA: TGTGCCAGCAGCTCCTCAGGGGGTGAGCAGTTCTTC
V gene: TRBV28; D gene: NA; J gene: TRBJ2-3; clone size: NA; CDR3 protein: CATQRPQGSIDTQYF; CDR3 DNA: TGTGCCACCCAGCGACCCCAGGGGAGTATAGATACGCAGTATTTT
V gene: TRBV5-1; D gene: TRBD2; J gene: TRBJ2-1; clone size: many; CDR3 protein: CASSGGLAGNEQFF; CDR3 DNA: TGCGCCAGCAGCGGGGGACTAGCGGGCAATGAGCAGTTCTTC
V gene: TRBV7-9; D gene: NA; J gene: TRBJ2-5; clone size: many; CDR3 protein: CASRSVVQETQYF; CDR3 DNA: TGTGCCAGCAGGTCGGTGGTTCAAGAGACCCAGTACTTC
V gene: TRBV7-2; D gene: NA; J gene: TRBJ2-4; clone size: NA; CDR3 protein: CASSVGGSGDIQYF; CDR3 DNA: TGTGCCAGCAGCGTGGGGGGTTCCGGAGACATTCAGTACTTC
V gene: TRBV24-1; D gene: NA; J gene: TRBJ1-2; clone size: many; CDR3 protein: CATSDLNRAYGYTF; CDR3 DNA: TGTGCCACCAGTGATTTGAACAGGGCCTATGGCTACACCTTC
V gene: TRBV13; D gene: NA; J gene: TRBJ1-1; clone size: NA; CDR3 protein: CASSRRVNTEAFF; CDR3 DNA: TGTGCCAGCAGCCGCAGGGTGAACACTGAAGCTTTCTTT